The 26 T cell receptor beta chains below all came from one sample that was sequenced in a study of T cells after yellow fever vaccination. TCRdb called the 5' RACE reads again in MiXCR, with one record for every CDR3 protein. The sample shows just under 600,000 distinct CDR3 sequences, about 13% of them seen only once. This specimen was PBMCs, taken on the day of the yellow fever booster vaccination. All receptors come from a man under 40 who received the YFV17D yellow fever vaccine.

This clonotype was recorded a few times. The rearrangement uses TRBV7-9 and TRBJ1-5; D is undetermined. V was clipped by 5 bases and J by 0 bases, with 11 bases between them. Germline V lookup: CDR1 SEHNR, CDR2 FQNEAQ (reference sequence). CDR3 length: 15 residues. The CDR3 coding sequence is TGTGCCAGCAGCAGAGGACGGGATAGCAATCAGCCCCAGCATTTT. Translation: CASSRGRDSNQPQHF.

The rearrangement uses TRBV7-9 and TRBJ2-2; D gene unclear. V gave up 3 bases and J gave up 4 bases, with 9 bases separating them. The V gene's germline CDR1 is SEHNR and CDR2 FQNEAQ (reference sequence). The CDR3 spans 14 residues. Here the CDR3 DNA reads TGTGCCAGCAGCTTGAGCCTCCTCACCGGGGAGCTGTTTTTT. As protein: CASSLSLLTGELFF.

CDR3 region: CASSSSGTSGITDTQYF. The CDR3 DNA sequence: TGTGCCAGCAGTTCTTCCGGGACTAGCGGGATCACAGATACGCAGTATTTT. This chain uses TRBV12-3 or TRBV12-4 with TRBJ2-3; 13 nucleotides match TRBD2. The CDR3 has 17 residues. Germline trimming cut 4 bases from V and 2 bases from J; bases unmatched to any gene: 6.

A few counts support this clonotype. The V gene is TRBV12-3 or TRBV12-4, the J gene TRBJ2-5; TRBD1 matches 7 bases. The CDR3 contains 14 residues. V shed 8 bases, J shed 5 bases, and the junction held 11 bases outside the gene matches. The CDR3 DNA sequence: TGTGCCAGCGGCCTCGACAGGGCGGACGAGACCCAGTACTTC. Its protein product is CASGLDRADETQYF.

The rearrangement joins TRBV2 to TRBJ1-2, with D unresolved. This CDR3 region has 12 residues. Per the germline V gene, CDR1 is SNHLY and CDR2 is FYNNEI. The V gene lost 4 bases and the J gene lost 5 bases, with 8 bases spanning the gap. The CDR3 DNA is TGTGCCAGCAGTGCACAGTCTTATGGCTACACCTTC. Translation: CASSAQSYGYTF.

The rearrangement joins TRBV11-2 to TRBJ2-2, with 10 bases lining up with TRBD2. CDR3 length: 18 amino acids. From germline, CDR1 is SGHAT and CDR2 FQNNGV. After removal of 2 bases from V and 5 bases from J, the junction contained 11 bases not matched to a gene. The CDR3 coding sequence is TGTGCCAGCAGCTTAAAGGTCCTAGCGGGAGTGGGTACCGGGGAGCTGTTTTTT. It encodes CASSLKVLAGVGTGELFF.

The table lists this clonotype with a few counts. The chain combines TRBV6-2 or TRBV6-3 with TRBJ2-7; TRBD2 is a possible D gene (6 bases). V lost 8 bases to trimming and J lost 5 bases, with 28 bases between them. Germline CDR1 MNHEY, CDR2 SVGEGT. The CDR3 has 17 residues. CDR3 in DNA: TGTGCCAGCGCGGGTACCTTGGGCGGGATCTACGGACACGAGCAGTACTTC. Its protein is CASAGTLGGIYGHEQYF.

This clonotype was detected a few times. The junction and the germline gene differ at one end; a read error may be behind it. The chain uses TRBV7-2 and TRBJ2-7, with TRBD2 matching over 11 bases. Germline values: CDR1 SGHTA, CDR2 FQGNSA. This CDR3 contains 14 residues. The CDR3 coding sequence is TGTGCCAGCAGCTTAGCGCGGCTAGCGGGAGGCCCCCACTTC. This sequence encodes CASSLARLAGGPHF.

This chain uses TRBV6-1 with TRBJ2-7, with 9 bases fitting TRBD2. The CDR3 runs 15 residues. From germline, CDR1 is MNHNS and CDR2 SASEGT. V was clipped by 6 bases and J by 0 bases; unmatched bases: 6. The CDR3 region has the DNA TGTGCCAGCAGAAAGTATAGCGGGAGCTCCTACGAGCAGTACTTC. It yields the protein CASRKYSGSSYEQYF.

The rearrangement links TRBV12-3 or TRBV12-4 to TRBJ1-1, with D perhaps matching TRBD1 (6 bases). The CDR3 length is 15 residues. Trimming removed 6 bases from V and 2 bases from J, with 16 bases in between. The CDR3 protein is CASRGATGFNTEAFF. CDR3 bases: TGTGCCAGCAGGGGGGCGACAGGATTTAACACTGAAGCTTTCTTT.

This clonotype appeared once. The rearrangement links TRBV19 to TRBJ2-1, with D maybe TRBD1 (6 bases). V dropped 5 bases and J dropped 8 bases, with 13 bases sitting between them. The CDR3 totals 13 residues. Germline CDR1 reads LNHDA; CDR2 reads SQIVND (reference sequence). DNA of the CDR3: TGTGCCAGTAGTTGGGGGCAAGGCGATGAGCAGTTCTTC. Protein: CASSWGQGDEQFF.

The chain links TRBV11-2 to TRBJ2-5, with 8 bases fitting TRBD2. CDR1 is SGHAT, CDR2 FQNNGV, per germline. The CDR3 runs 16 residues. The CDR3 region has the DNA TGTGCGGCCTCCAGAGGATTCGTAGCGGGAAGGGAGACCCAGTACTTC. Translated: CAASRGFVAGRETQYF. The variable domain in full, with the rest retrieved from reference TRBV11-2 and TRBJ2-5, is EAGVAQSPRYKIIEKRQSVAFWCNPISGHATLYWYQQILGQGPKLLIQFQNNGVVDDSQLPKDRFSAERLKGVDSTLKIQPAKLEDSAVYLCAASRGFVAGRETQYFGPGTRLLVL.

This clonotype has more than one count but fewer than ten. The chain couples TRBV7-2 to TRBJ2-5; D is unresolved. CDR1 and CDR2 (germline): SGHTA, FQGNSA. The CDR3 loop spans 15 amino acids. Trimming stripped 3 bases from V and 3 bases from J, with 14 bases between. The CDR3 sequence is CASSFTWPGEETQYF. The CDR3 DNA is TGTGCCAGCAGCTTCACATGGCCGGGTGAAGAGACCCAGTACTTC.

This clonotype has a handful of counts. This chain uses TRBV12-3 or TRBV12-4 with TRBJ2-7, with D perhaps TRBD1 (6 bases). Trimming cost V 6 bases and J 6 bases, with 12 bases left between them. The length of the CDR3 is 12 residues. CDR3 nucleotide sequence: TGTGCCAGCAGCAACGGACAGAGCGAGCAGTACTTC. This gives the protein CASSNGQSEQYF.

Only a few counts were recorded for this clonotype. The V and J genes are TRBV29-1 and TRBJ2-4, with 12 bases lining up with TRBD2. This CDR3 spans 14 amino acids. The V gene end was trimmed by 7 bases and the J gene end by 3 bases; junction bases not matched to a gene: 4. The germline gives CDR1 SQVTM, CDR2 ANQGSEA. CDR3 sequence reads: CSAKGLAGKNIQYF. The CDR3, as DNA: TGCAGCGCCAAGGGACTAGCGGGCAAAAACATTCAGTACTTC. The full variable domain, with the rest looked up from reference TRBV29-1 and TRBJ2-4, is SAVISQKPSRDICQRGTSLTIQCQVDSQVTMMFWYRQQPGQSLTLIATANQGSEATYESGFVIDKFPISRPNLTFSTLTVSNMSPEDSSIYLCSAKGLAGKNIQYFGAGTRLSVL.

This clonotype occurred many times. The chain links TRBV6-2 or TRBV6-3 to TRBJ2-7, with 12 bases aligning to TRBD2. V trimming: 7 bases; J trimming: 4 bases; junction bases outside the gene matches: 5. Germline V lookup: CDR1 MNHEY, CDR2 SVGEGT. The CDR3 has 14 amino acids. This CDR3 is CASTLAGGLYEQYF. The CDR3 DNA follows: TGTGCCAGCACCCTAGCGGGAGGGCTTTACGAGCAGTACTTC.

This clonotype was recorded many times. One end of the junction is discordant with germline, which a read error may explain. This sequence joins TRBV29-1 and TRBJ2-6; 8 nucleotides match TRBD1. The V gene's germline CDR1 is SQVTM and CDR2 ANQGSEA. The CDR3 is 15 amino acids. CDR3 nucleotides: TGCAGTGTTGGACAGGGAAGCTCTGGGGCCAACGTCCTGACTTTC. As protein: CSVGQGSSGANVLTF. The full variable domain, rest sourced from reference TRBV29-1 and TRBJ2-6, is SAVISQKPSRDICQRGTSLTIQCQVDSQVTMMFWYRQQPGQSLTLIATANQGSEATYESGFVIDKFPISRPNLTFSTLTVSNMSPEDSSIYLCSVGQGSSGANVLTFGAGSRLTVL.

This clonotype was counted between two and nine times. One junction end disagrees with the germline gene, perhaps due to a read error. V is TRBV7-3 and J is TRBJ2-3; D gene ambiguous. The length of the CDR3 is 13 residues. Germline V gene sequence: CDR1 SGHTA, CDR2 FQGTGA. The CDR3 protein is CATSFGSTDTQYF. CDR3 nucleotides: TGTGCCACCAGCTTCGGGAGCACAGATACGCAGTATTTT. Variable domain in full (rest from reference TRBV7-3 and TRBJ2-3): GAGVSQTPSNKVTEKGKYVELRCDPISGHTALYWYRQSLGQGPEFLIYFQGTGAADDSGLPNDRFFAVRPEGSVSTLKIQRTERGDSAVYLCATSFGSTDTQYFGPGTRLTVL.

J is TRBJ2-5 and V is TRBV20-1; D may match TRBD1 or TRBD2 (5 bases each). CDR1 and CDR2 (germline): DFQATT, SNEGSKA (reference sequence). V dropped 6 bases and J dropped 4 bases, with 18 bases sitting between them. The CDR3 is made up of 14 amino acids. The CDR3 bases are TGCAGTGCCACTGTCTCGGGAAGGGGAGAGACCCAGTACTTC. Its translation is CSATVSGRGETQYF.

This clonotype occurred a few times. This rearrangement joins TRBV7-2 to TRBJ2-7; possible D gene TRBD2, 6 bases. Germline assignment: CDR1 SGHTA and CDR2 FQGNSA. The V end was cut by 5 bases, the J end by 7 bases, with 15 bases between. The CDR3 covers 13 residues. CDR3 sequence: CASSVSGRFEQYF. CDR3 nucleotides: TGTGCCAGCAGCGTTAGCGGCCGTTTTGAGCAGTACTTC. The full variable domain, its missing parts supplied by reference TRBV7-2 and TRBJ2-7, is GAGVSQSPSNKVTEKGKDVELRCDPISGHTALYWYRQSLGQGLEFLIYFQGNSAPDKSGLPSDRFSAERTGGSVSTLTIQRTQQEDSAVYLCASSVSGRFEQYFGPGTRLTVT.

The rearrangement links TRBV7-9 to TRBJ2-1; D not resolved. The CDR3 extends over 15 amino acids. Per the germline V gene, CDR1 is SEHNR and CDR2 is FQNEAQ (reference sequence). V was trimmed by 2 bases and J by 7 bases, leaving 15 bases between them. The CDR3 loop reads CASSLTVALKNEQFF. CDR3 bases: TGTGCCAGCAGCTTAACAGTGGCTCTGAAAAATGAGCAGTTCTTC.

The chain is built from TRBV4-3 and TRBJ2-4; no firm D call. Germline V gene lookup returns CDR1 LGHNA and CDR2 YSLEER. The CDR3 is made up of 14 amino acids. With 0 bases removed from V and 6 bases from J, the gap between germline ends came to 9 bases. The CDR3 coding sequence is TGCGCCAGCAGCCAAGATAGGAAAGGAAACATTCAGTACTTC. Residues: CASSQDRKGNIQYF.

The chain combines TRBV7-9 with TRBJ2-5; 7 bases map to TRBD1. CDR1 and CDR2 from the germline V gene are SEHNR and FQNEAQ (reference sequence). V dropped 7 bases and J dropped 5; count of bases not matched to a gene: 7. The CDR3 contains 13 residues. The CDR3 region is CASMPTGRETQYF. CDR3 nucleotide sequence: TGTGCCAGCATGCCGACAGGGCGGGAGACCCAGTACTTC.

V is TRBV7-9 and J is TRBJ2-2; the match to TRBD1 covers 11 bases. CDR3 size: 15 residues. Unmatched junction bases numbered 2, after V lost 4 bases and J lost 4 bases. The germline V gene encodes CDR1 SEHNR and CDR2 FQNEAQ (reference sequence). Written as DNA, the CDR3 is TGTGCCAGCAGCTCGGACAGGGGGCCCACCGGGGAGCTGTTTTTT. Encoded protein: CASSSDRGPTGELFF.

There are a few counts of this clonotype. The rearrangement joins TRBV20-1 to TRBJ2-1, with 8 positions matching TRBD2. The junction had 11 bases not matched to a gene; V was cut back by 1 base and J by 9 bases. Germline CDR1 reads DFQATT; CDR2 reads SNEGSKA (reference sequence). The CDR3 runs to 15 residues. The CDR3 DNA follows: TGCAGTGCTAGAGCCTTAAAAGCGGGAGTTGGTGAGCAGTTCTTC. Translated: CSARALKAGVGEQFF.

On this clonotype itself: This may be a read error, as it is one base from a much larger clone. The conserved phenylalanine or tryptophan normally closing the CDR3 is absent here, so this likely arose from a read error. The chain uses TRBV7-7 and TRBJ2-2; D is perhaps TRBD1 or TRBD2 (5 bases each). The CDR3 totals 17 residues. Germline V CDR1 and CDR2: SSHAT, FNYEAQ (reference sequence). The CDR3 spells CASSSLPGTENTGELFS. The CDR3 DNA reads TGTGCTAGCAGCTCCCTCCCGGGGACCGAGAACACCGGGGAGCTGTTTTCT.